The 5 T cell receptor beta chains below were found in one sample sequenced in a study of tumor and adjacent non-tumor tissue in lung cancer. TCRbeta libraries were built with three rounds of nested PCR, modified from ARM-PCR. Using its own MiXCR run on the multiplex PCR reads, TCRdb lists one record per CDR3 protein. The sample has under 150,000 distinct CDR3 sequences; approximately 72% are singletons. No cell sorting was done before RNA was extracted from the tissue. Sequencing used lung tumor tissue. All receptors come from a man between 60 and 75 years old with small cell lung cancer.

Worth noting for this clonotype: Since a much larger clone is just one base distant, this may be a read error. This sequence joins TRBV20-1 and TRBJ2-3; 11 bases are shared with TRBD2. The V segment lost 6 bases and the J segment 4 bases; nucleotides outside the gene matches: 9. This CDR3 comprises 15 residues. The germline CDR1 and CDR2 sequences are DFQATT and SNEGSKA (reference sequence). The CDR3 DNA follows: TGCAGTGCGGAATTGACTAGCGGGAATGCAGATACGCAGTATTTT. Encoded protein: CSAELTSGNADTQYF.

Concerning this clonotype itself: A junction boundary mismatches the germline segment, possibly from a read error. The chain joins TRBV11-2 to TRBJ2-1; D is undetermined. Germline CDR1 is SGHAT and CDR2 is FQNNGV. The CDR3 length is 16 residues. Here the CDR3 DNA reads TGTGCCAGCACCTCGGAATTGCTAGTGGGATACAATGGGCAGTTCTTC. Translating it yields CASTSELLVGYNGQFF.

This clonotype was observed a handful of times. The CDR3 nucleotides read TGTGCCAGCTCCGGACTGGCCAAGAACACCGGGGAGCTGTTTTTT. It is translated as CASSGLAKNTGELFF. The chain carries TRBV12-3 or TRBV12-4 and TRBJ2-2, with a weak D call TRBD2 (5 bases). Trimming stripped 8 bases from V and 1 base from J, with 14 bases between. This CDR3 has 15 amino acids.

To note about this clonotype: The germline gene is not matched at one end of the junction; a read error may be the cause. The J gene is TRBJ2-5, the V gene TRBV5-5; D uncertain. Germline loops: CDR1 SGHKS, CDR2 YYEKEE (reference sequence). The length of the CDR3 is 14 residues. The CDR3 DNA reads TGTGCCAACAGCCGGAGCGACTACCAAGAGACCCAGTACTTC. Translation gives CANSRSDYQETQYF.

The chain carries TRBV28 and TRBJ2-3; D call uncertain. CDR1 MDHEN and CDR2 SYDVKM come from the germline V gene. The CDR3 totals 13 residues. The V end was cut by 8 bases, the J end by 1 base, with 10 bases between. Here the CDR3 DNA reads TGTGCCAGCCGATACGACCGCACAGATACGCAGTATTTT. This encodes CASRYDRTDTQYF.